What follows are 31 T cell receptor beta chains derived from one specimen sequenced in a study of cytomegalovirus exposure and HLA in healthy donors (dated by TCRdb to about 2017). The library was produced with the immunoSEQ multiplex PCR assay. For the multiplex PCR, a mixture combining 60 forward primers for TCR Vbeta segments and 13 reverse primers for TCR Jbeta segments was used. This is the immuneACCESS table as TCRdb keeps it, with only in-frame sequences that have V and J called. A part of the clones is gone; compared with another copy, unresolved V genes explain less than half, and the rest is unexplained. In this sample the table shows more than 95,000 clones, just under 75% of which occur a single time. The top ten clonotypes cover less than 5% of the sample. Sequencing was performed on PBMCs. The receptors were gathered from a man in his 60s in good health and CMV-seropositive.

This chain joins TRBV28 and TRBJ1-2, with a possible D match to TRBD1 (5 bases). There are 14 residues in the CDR3. Trimming took 2 bases from V and 2 from J, leaving 9 bases between them. CDR1 MDHEN and CDR2 SYDVKM come from the germline V gene. The CDR3 is CASSLDPGNYGYTF. CDR3 DNA sequence: TGTGCCAGCAGTTTAGACCCAGGGAACTATGGCTACACCTTC.

This clone has only a few counts. The genes are TRBV12-5 and TRBJ2-5; unclear D gene. There are 17 residues in the CDR3. V was clipped by 4 bases and J by 2 bases, with 20 bases between them. In germline, CDR1 is LGHNT, CDR2 FRNRAP. CDR3 amino acids: CASGSTSSPEQQETQYF. DNA for the CDR3: TGTGCTAGTGGTTCGACCTCAAGCCCGGAACAGCAAGAGACCCAGTACTTC.

This clone occurred a few times. The junction shows a germline mismatch at one end, possibly a read error. The chain combines TRBV30 with TRBJ2-7, with TRBD1 identical over 7 bases. Germline V gives CDR1 GTSNPN, CDR2 SVGIG (reference sequence). This CDR3 is 13 amino acids long. The CDR3 coding sequence is TGCGCCCCAGGAAGGGGGCGTTTCTACGAGCAGTACTTC. It encodes CAPGRGRFYEQYF.

This clone came up once. The chain has TRBV11-2 and TRBJ2-5; D not certain. The CDR3 spans 16 residues. The V gene lost 5 bases and the J gene lost 3 bases, with 19 bases spanning the gap. The V gene's germline CDR1 is SGHAT and CDR2 FQNNGV. As DNA, the CDR3 is TGTGCCAGCAGCCCGACCGAAGAGACACGGAAAGAGACCCAGTACTTC. Encoded protein: CASSPTEETRKETQYF.

J is TRBJ2-2 and V is TRBV19; tentative D call: TRBD1 (6 bases). CDR1 is LNHDA, CDR2 SQIVND, per germline (reference sequence). The CDR3 spans 14 residues. Trimming shortened V by 4 bases and J by 5 bases, and 11 bases separated the two germline ends. Here the CDR3 DNA reads TGTGCCAGTAGTACACACAGGGTAACCGGGGAGCTGTTTTTT. Translating it yields CASSTHRVTGELFF.

The CDR3 coding sequence is TGTGCCAGTAGTATCCTAGGGGAAAATCAGCCCCAGCATTTT. Its translation is CASSILGENQPQHF. This sequence joins TRBV19 and TRBJ1-5; D possibly corresponds to TRBD1 (5 bases). The CDR3 has 14 residues. Germline V gene data show CDR1 as LNHDA and CDR2 as SQIVND (reference sequence). The V end lost 3 bases, the J end lost 4 bases, and 10 bases lay between the germline ends. Filled out from reference TRBV19 and TRBJ1-5, the complete variable domain reads DGGITQSPKYLFRKEGQNVTLSCEQNLNHDAMYWYRQDPGQGLRLIYYSQIVNDFQKGDIAEGYSVSREKKESFPLTVTSAQKNPTAFYLCASSILGENQPQHFGDGTRLSIL.

This clone was observed many times. V gene TRBV4-2 combines with J gene TRBJ1-3; possible D gene TRBD1, 5 bases. CDR3 length equals 15 residues. With 0 bases removed from V and 7 bases from J, the gap between germline ends came to 13 bases. Germline CDR1 reads LGHNA; CDR2 reads YNFKEQ. CDR3 DNA sequence: TGTGCCAGCAGCCAAGAGTACGGGGGAGGGAACACCATATATTTT. This encodes CASSQEYGGGNTIYF.

CDR3 sequence: CACGVSLIPSGNTEAFF. CDR3 sequence (DNA): TGTGCCTGCGGGGTCTCCCTAATCCCGTCGGGGAACACTGAAGCTTTCTTT. This chain joins TRBV11-2 and TRBJ1-1; unclear D gene. The CDR3 consists of 17 residues. Trimming removed 11 bases from V and 1 base from J, with 26 bases in between. Germline CDR1 and CDR2: SGHAT and FQNNGV. Variable domain in full (rest from reference TRBV11-2 and TRBJ1-1): EAGVAQSPRYKIIEKRQSVAFWCNPISGHATLYWYQQILGQGPKLLIQFQNNGVVDDSQLPKDRFSAERLKGVDSTLKIQPAKLEDSAVYLCACGVSLIPSGNTEAFFGQGTRLTVV.

V gene TRBV7-8 combines with J gene TRBJ2-5; D perhaps matches TRBD2 (5 bases). The CDR3 has 13 residues. V was shortened by 5 bases and J by 6 bases, with 13 bases between the two germline ends. The V gene's germline CDR1 is SGHVS and CDR2 FQNEAQ. CDR3 protein: CASSGRDRKTQYF. CDR3 DNA: TGTGCCAGCAGCGGACGGGATAGAAAGACCCAGTACTTC.

This clone was observed once. The gene calls are TRBV5-1 and TRBJ1-2; D is perhaps TRBD1 (5 bases). Trimming pared 0 bases from V and 1 base from J, leaving 13 bases between. This CDR3 is built from 16 residues. Germline V gives CDR1 SGHRS, CDR2 YFSETQ. The CDR3 DNA sequence: TGCGCCAGCAGCTTGGAGGGGTCAAGCAGTAACTATGGCTACACCTTC. It translates to CASSLEGSSSNYGYTF.

The V gene is TRBV11-2, the J gene TRBJ2-2; a possible D gene is TRBD1 (6 bases). Trimming removed 9 bases from V and 5 bases from J, with 19 bases in between. Germline V gene sequence: CDR1 SGHAT, CDR2 FQNNGV. The CDR3 extends over 15 amino acids. The CDR3, as DNA: TGTGCCAGTTCACCCCAGGGGAGAGGAACCGGGGAGCTGTTTTTT. Translating it yields CASSPQGRGTGELFF.

The chain links TRBV6-5 to TRBJ2-7, with TRBD1 matching 7 bases. The CDR3 has 13 amino acids. Germline V gives CDR1 MNHEY, CDR2 SVGAGI. Trimming removed 5 bases from V and 7 bases from J; junction bases left unmatched: 8. The CDR3, as DNA: TGTGCCAGCAGTCTCCCCGGGACAGATGAGCAGTACTTC. The encoded protein is CASSLPGTDEQYF.

This clone was seen only once. This chain joins TRBV7-2 and TRBJ1-3; possible D gene TRBD1, 5 bases. Looked up from germline, CDR1 is SGHTA and CDR2 is FQGNSA. This CDR3 is built from 15 residues. Trimming removed 2 bases at V and 0 bases at J, with 8 bases between. The CDR3 sequence is CASSLQGFSGNTIYF. The CDR3 nucleotides are TGTGCCAGCAGCTTACAGGGCTTCTCTGGAAACACCATATATTTT.

This chain links TRBV7-2 with TRBJ1-5; D may be TRBD1 (5 bases). This CDR3 region has 15 residues. Trimming cost V 7 bases and J 0 bases, with 13 bases left between them. From germline, CDR1 is SGHTA and CDR2 FQGNSA. In nucleotides, the CDR3 is TGTGCCAGCAAAACGACAGCTTATAGCAATCAGCCCCAGCATTTT. The encoded protein is CASKTTAYSNQPQHF. Based on the CDR3 plus reference TRBV7-2 and TRBJ1-5, the full variable domain is GAGVSQSPSNKVTEKGKDVELRCDPISGHTALYWYRQSLGQGLEFLIYFQGNSAPDKSGLPSDRFSAERTGGSVSTLTIQRTQQEDSAVYLCASKTTAYSNQPQHFGDGTRLSIL.

This clone showed up just a few times. V usage is TRBV10-3 and J usage is TRBJ2-2; 9 bases agree with TRBD1. CDR3 length equals 16 residues. V dropped 2 bases and J dropped 1; count of bases not matched to a gene: 2. Germline V gene sequence: CDR1 ENHRY, CDR2 SYGVKD. DNA for the CDR3: TGTGCCATCAGTGAGCCGGGACAGGGGAACACCGGGGAGCTGTTTTTT. It encodes CAISEPGQGNTGELFF.

The chain has TRBV12-1 and TRBJ1-1. TRBV12-1 is listed as a pseudogene. This CDR3 comprises 15 residues. The CDR3: CASSPQEGVNTEAFF. DNA of the CDR3: TGTGCCAGCAGCCCCCAGGAGGGAGTGAACACTGAAGCTTTCTTT.

V gene TRBV2 combines with J gene TRBJ2-5; a possible D gene is TRBD2 (7 bases). V lost 7 bases and J lost 0, with 15 bases in between. Germline-derived CDR1 and CDR2 are SNHLY and FYNNEI. This CDR3 is built from 15 residues. The CDR3 sequence is CASTLGGGYQETQYF. In nucleotides, the CDR3 is TGTGCCAGCACCCTAGGGGGGGGGTACCAAGAGACCCAGTACTTC.

V usage is TRBV9 and J usage is TRBJ1-2; the match to TRBD1 covers 11 bases. The CDR3 consists of 17 residues. Germline V CDR1 and CDR2: SGDLS, YYNGEE. With V trimmed by 0 bases and J by 0 bases, 4 bases remained unmatched. The CDR3 loop reads CASSVALGQGANYGYTF. Here the CDR3 DNA reads TGTGCCAGCAGCGTAGCTCTGGGACAGGGGGCTAACTATGGCTACACCTTC.

The chain employs TRBV14 and TRBJ1-3; 8 nucleotides align to TRBD1. The trim removed 5 bases at V and 10 bases at J, leaving 4 bases unmatched. CDR1 is SGHDN, CDR2 FVKESK, per germline. The CDR3 consists of 12 residues. The DNA of the CDR3 is TGTGCCAGCAGCACCCGACAGGGGACCATATATTTT. This encodes CASSTRQGTIYF.

The rearrangement joins TRBV5-1 to TRBJ1-1, with 7 bases lining up with TRBD1. J gave up 8 bases and V 5 bases, and 9 bases lay outside the gene matches. Germline V gene data show CDR1 as SGHRS and CDR2 as YFSETQ. The CDR3 is made up of 13 amino acids. CDR3 DNA sequence: TGCGCCAGCAGGTCAGACAGGGAAGGGGAAGCTTTCTTT. It encodes CASRSDREGEAFF.

V and J are TRBV9 and TRBJ2-6; unclear D gene. V dropped 4 bases and J dropped 2 bases, with 7 bases sitting between them. The germline V gene has CDR1 SGDLS and CDR2 YYNGEE. The CDR3 sequence is 14 residues long. CDR3 sequence: CASSPVAGANVLTF. The CDR3 DNA reads as TGTGCCAGCAGCCCGGTCGCTGGGGCCAACGTCCTGACTTTC.

The chain employs TRBV4-1 and TRBJ2-7, with 7 bases that match TRBD1. The germline V gene encodes CDR1 MGHRA and CDR2 YSYEKL. V gave up 1 base and J gave up 3 bases; unmatched junction bases: 9. CDR3 length equals 16 residues. The CDR3 DNA reads as TGCGCCAGCAGCCAAGTACCCGGGACAGAAGTCTACGAGCAGTACTTC. Its translation is CASSQVPGTEVYEQYF.

This clone was counted a few times. The rearrangement uses TRBV30 and TRBJ1-5, with D perhaps matching TRBD1 (5 bases). Germline CDR1 and CDR2: GTSNPN and SVGIG (reference sequence). The CDR3 spans 18 residues. V gave up 0 bases and J gave up 6 bases, with 24 bases separating them. This CDR3 reads CAWSVQFPARDLSQPQHF. The CDR3 nucleotides read TGTGCCTGGAGTGTACAGTTCCCGGCCAGGGACTTAAGTCAGCCCCAGCATTTT. The whole variable domain, filled in from reference TRBV30 and TRBJ1-5, reads SQTIHQWPATLVQPVGSPLSLECTVEGTSNPNLYWYRQAAGRGLQLLFYSVGIGQISSEVPQNLSASRPQDRQFILSSKKLLLSDSGFYLCAWSVQFPARDLSQPQHFGDGTRLSIL.

CDR3 DNA sequence: TGTGCCAGCAGCTTAGGAGCAGGGGGAACTGAAGCTTTCTTT. Encoded protein: CASSLGAGGTEAFF. The V call is TRBV7-2, the J call TRBJ1-1; TRBD1 matches at 7 bases. The CDR3 runs to 14 residues. V shed 1 base and J 5 bases; nucleotides not matched to a gene: 4. Germline V gene lookup returns CDR1 SGHTA and CDR2 FQGNSA.

With respect to this clone: Other nucleotide sequences in the sample specify the same CDR3. V gene TRBV18 combines with J gene TRBJ2-2, with TRBD1 as a possible D gene (7 bases). From germline, CDR1 is KGHSH and CDR2 LQKENI. CDR3 size: 15 residues. V was cut by 3 bases and J by 1 base, with 9 bases left in between. CDR3 sequence: CASSPQGGNTGELFF. For the CDR3, the DNA is TGTGCCAGCTCACCCCAGGGGGGGAACACCGGGGAGCTGTTTTTT.

CDR3 nucleotide sequence: TGTGCCAGCAGTTTGGGGCTAGCGGGGACGGCTGAGCAGTTCTTC. This gives the protein CASSLGLAGTAEQFF. The genes are TRBV28 and TRBJ2-1; 9 bases are a match to TRBD2. Germline V gene lookup returns CDR1 MDHEN and CDR2 SYDVKM. Trimming removed 3 bases from V and 9 bases from J; junction bases left unmatched: 9. CDR3 length equals 15 residues.

The chain joins TRBV19 to TRBJ2-7, with D possibly being TRBD1 (6 bases). Trimming left V 6 bases short and J 4 bases short, with 16 bases between. The germline V gene encodes CDR1 LNHDA and CDR2 SQIVND (reference sequence). This CDR3 has 14 residues. This chain's CDR3 is CASRGTGIQYEQYF. The DNA for the CDR3 is TGTGCCAGTAGGGGCACAGGGATCCAATACGAGCAGTACTTC.

The V gene is TRBV7-9, the J gene TRBJ2-1; 12 nucleotides match TRBD2. The CDR3 has 18 amino acids. Trimming removed 0 bases from V and 0 bases from J; junction bases left unmatched: 3. The germline V gene has CDR1 SEHNR and CDR2 FQNEAQ (reference sequence). The CDR3 region is CASSLARLAGDSYNEQFF. CDR3 nucleotides: TGTGCCAGCAGCTTAGCCCGACTAGCGGGAGACTCCTACAATGAGCAGTTCTTC.

This clone was detected ten times or more. The chain employs TRBV5-1 and TRBJ1-2, with a weak D call TRBD1 (5 bases). The V gene lost 5 bases and the J gene lost 4 bases, with 15 bases spanning the gap. Germline V lookup: CDR1 SGHRS, CDR2 YFSETQ. CDR3 length equals 14 residues. The CDR3 here is CASRFTTDTYGYTF. CDR3 nucleotides: TGCGCCAGCAGATTCACGACAGACACCTATGGCTACACCTTC.

J is TRBJ2-7 and V is TRBV13; the D gene is possibly TRBD1 (6 bases). Germline CDR1 PRHDT, CDR2 FYEKMQ (reference sequence). The CDR3 has 13 residues. V lost 5 bases, J lost 3 bases, and 11 bases lay in between. CDR3 sequence: CASSTGSSYEQYF. The CDR3 nucleotides read TGTGCCAGCAGCACAGGGTCCAGCTACGAGCAGTACTTC. Complete variable domain (other parts from reference TRBV13 and TRBJ2-7): AAGVIQSPRHLIKEKRETATLKCYPIPRHDTVYWYQQGPGQDPQFLISFYEKMQSDKGSIPDRFSAQQFSDYHSELNMSSLELGDSALYFCASSTGSSYEQYFGPGTRLTVT.

This clone was seen more than once but under ten times. This chain connects TRBV10-3 to TRBJ1-2, with TRBD1 matching over 7 bases. V was clipped by 8 bases and J by 8 bases; unmatched bases: 11. Germline V gene sequence: CDR1 ENHRY, CDR2 SYGVKD. The CDR3 contains 13 residues. The CDR3 nucleotides are TGTGCCATCCGAGTAGGACAGGCGGGGGGCTACACCTTC. Residues: CAIRVGQAGGYTF.